The 21 T cell receptor beta chains below come from one sample, sequenced in a study of sequential checkpoint blockade in melanoma. Data came from immunoSEQ multiplex PCR; TCRdb stores just in-frame clones and leaves some out. The table has 25,000 to 35,000 clones, approximately 91% seen once. Described treatment: randomized to nivolumab then ipilimumab (arm A) or the reverse (arm B). The sample here was CD8+ T cells sorted from blood (inferred from file names), taken from a patient given nivolumab and ipilimumab in sequence. All receptors derive from a human donor with melanoma.

The V and J genes are TRBV28 and TRBJ1-2; a possible D gene is TRBD1 (5 bases). The CDR3 is 14 amino acids. Germline CDR1 is MDHEN and CDR2 is SYDVKM. V was trimmed by 5 bases and J by 5 bases, leaving 15 bases between them. CDR3 DNA: TGTGCCAGCAGTCCACGGACAAGGGCTTATGGCTACACCTTC. Translating gives CASSPRTRAYGYTF.

The chain joins TRBV10-1 to TRBJ2-5; TRBD2 might be the D (6 bases). This CDR3 has 16 residues. Germline CDR1 reads WNHNN; CDR2 reads SYGVQD (reference sequence). Trimming left V 7 bases short and J 1 base short, with 19 bases between. This chain's CDR3 is CASIGAGQGLQETQYF. The CDR3 coding sequence is TGCGCCAGCATCGGGGCGGGGCAGGGACTCCAAGAGACCCAGTACTTC.

The chain uses TRBV25-1 and TRBJ2-1, with a possible D match to TRBD2 (6 bases). The V and J ends lost 8 bases and 6 bases respectively, with 17 bases between them. The germline V gene has CDR1 MGHDK and CDR2 SYGVNS. The CDR3 is made up of 14 amino acids. CDR3 loop: CASRRDFLGNEQFF. CDR3 coding DNA: TGTGCCAGCCGCCGGGACTTCCTTGGCAATGAGCAGTTCTTC.

A single count supports this clone. J is TRBJ2-1 and V is TRBV19; D possibly corresponds to TRBD1 (6 bases). Trimming removed 6 bases at V and 6 bases at J, with 15 bases between. CDR3 size: 14 residues. CDR1 and CDR2 from the germline V gene are LNHDA and SQIVND (reference sequence). This chain's CDR3 is CASRTGRGSNEQFF. CDR3 sequence (DNA): TGTGCCAGTAGGACGGGTAGGGGGTCCAATGAGCAGTTCTTC.

The J gene is TRBJ1-1, the V gene TRBV6-5, with D maybe TRBD1 (6 bases). Trimming stripped 2 bases from V and 0 bases from J, with 7 bases between. This CDR3 spans 14 amino acids. Looked up from germline, CDR1 is MNHEY and CDR2 is SVGAGI. CDR3 in DNA: TGTGCCAGCAGTTACCAGGGGATGAACACTGAAGCTTTCTTT. Amino acids: CASSYQGMNTEAFF.

By sample share, this clone is medium-sized (0.01 to 0.1%). The V and J genes are TRBV7-8 and TRBJ2-7, with TRBD2 identical over 7 bases. J lost 1 base, V lost 5 bases, and 2 bases had no gene match. CDR1 SGHVS and CDR2 FQNEAQ come from the germline V gene. CDR3 size: 13 residues. Here the CDR3 reads CASSPSGSYEQYF. The CDR3 DNA sequence: TGTGCCAGCAGCCCTAGCGGATCCTACGAGCAGTACTTC.

The rearrangement joins TRBV9 to TRBJ2-1, with 10 positions matching TRBD2. The V gene's germline CDR1 is SGDLS and CDR2 YYNGEE. V was clipped by 3 bases and J by 7 bases; unmatched bases: 10. The CDR3 totals 16 residues. DNA of the CDR3: TGTGCCAGCAGCGAGGACTCCAGCGGGGGGGGAAATGAGCAGTTCTTC. Protein sequence: CASSEDSSGGGNEQFF.

The chain uses TRBV7-6 and TRBJ2-1; 14 positions match TRBD2. Germline CDR1 is SGHVS and CDR2 is FNYEAQ. This CDR3 has 19 amino acids. With V trimmed by 4 bases and J by 3 bases, 11 bases remained unmatched. The CDR3 region is CASSSPLTSGRAFYNEQFF. Here the CDR3 DNA reads TGTGCCAGCAGCTCCCCCCTGACTAGCGGGAGGGCCTTCTACAATGAGCAGTTCTTC.

The CDR3 nucleotides read TGTGCCAGCAGCTACAGGGGGTTTAACACTGAAGCTTTCTTT. It yields the protein CASSYRGFNTEAFF. The V call is TRBV13, the J call TRBJ1-1; TRBD1 aligns across 8 bases. V lost 4 bases and J lost 2; bases outside the gene matches: 3. The CDR3 is 14 amino acids. Germline lookup yields CDR1 PRHDT and CDR2 FYEKMQ (reference sequence).

This rearrangement joins TRBV6-6 to TRBJ1-1; TRBD1 might be the D (6 bases). Trimming removed 0 bases at V and 4 bases at J, with 15 bases between. The V gene's germline CDR1 is MNHNY and CDR2 SVGAGI (reference sequence). There are 16 residues in the CDR3. CDR3 residues: CASSYSSGQGSTEAFF. For the CDR3, the DNA is TGTGCCAGCAGTTACTCGAGTGGCCAGGGGTCCACTGAAGCTTTCTTT.

The rearrangement uses TRBV27 and TRBJ2-6; no definite D call. Germline CDR1 is MNHEY and CDR2 is SMNVEV (reference sequence). CDR3 size: 15 residues. V was cut by 6 bases and J by 3 bases, with 12 bases left in between. The CDR3 sequence is CASRRLLGGANVLTF. CDR3 in DNA: TGTGCCAGCAGGCGGCTCTTAGGTGGGGCCAACGTCCTGACTTTC.

Here the CDR3 reads CASSLTGSGNTIYF. Here the CDR3 DNA reads TGTGCCAGCAGTTTGACAGGCTCTGGAAACACCATATATTTT. This chain connects TRBV28 to TRBJ1-3, with D perhaps TRBD1 (6 bases). The V gene's germline CDR1 is MDHEN and CDR2 SYDVKM. Trimming cost V 3 bases and J 0 bases, with 6 bases left between them. The CDR3 covers 14 residues.

V usage is TRBV13 and J usage is TRBJ2-7; 11 bases agree with TRBD1. V lost 8 bases and J lost 4; bases outside the gene matches: 4. The CDR3 is made up of 13 amino acids. The germline V gene encodes CDR1 PRHDT and CDR2 FYEKMQ (reference sequence). CDR3 loop: CASGTGGGYEQYV. Written as DNA, the CDR3 is TGTGCCAGCGGGACAGGGGGAGGGTACGAGCAGTACGTC.

The V call is TRBV13, the J call TRBJ1-5, with TRBD1 matching 8 bases. Trimming took 3 bases from V and 4 from J; bases not matched to a gene: 8. The germline V gene encodes CDR1 PRHDT and CDR2 FYEKMQ (reference sequence). CDR3 length equals 16 residues. The CDR3 reads CASSFYGTGLNQPQHF. In DNA, the CDR3 is TGTGCCAGCAGCTTTTATGGGACAGGACTAAATCAGCCCCAGCATTTT.

The chain is built from TRBV7-6 and TRBJ2-7; D remains unclear. Between the trimmed V and J ends, which lost 1 base and 5 bases, there was a span of 15 bases. Per germline, CDR1 SGHVS and CDR2 FNYEAQ. This CDR3 contains 15 residues. CDR3 sequence reads: CASSLGLRPLNEQYF. The CDR3 bases are TGTGCCAGCAGCTTAGGACTCCGTCCTTTGAACGAGCAGTACTTC.

The chain combines TRBV2 with TRBJ2-5, with a tentative D call TRBD1 (6 bases). V was trimmed by 3 bases and J by 0 bases, leaving 11 bases between them. The CDR3 sequence is 15 residues long. CDR1 and CDR2 (germline): SNHLY, FYNNEI. This CDR3 reads CASSEGTRYQETQYF. CDR3 bases: TGTGCCAGCAGTGAGGGGACACGGTACCAAGAGACCCAGTACTTC. The whole variable domain, filled in from reference TRBV2 and TRBJ2-5, reads EPEVTQTPSHQVTQMGQEVILRCVPISNHLYFYWYRQILGQKVEFLVSFYNNEISEKSEIFDDQFSVERPDGSNFTLKIRSTKLEDSAMYFCASSEGTRYQETQYFGPGTRLLVL.

The chain couples TRBV7-9 to TRBJ2-1, with D hard to call. CDR3 length equals 14 residues. Germline V lookup: CDR1 SEHNR, CDR2 FQNEAQ (reference sequence). The V gene lost 2 bases and the J gene lost 3 bases, with 8 bases spanning the gap. The CDR3 nucleotides are TGTGCCAGCAGCTTACTAGACGGCTACAATGAGCAGTTCTTC. The encoded protein is CASSLLDGYNEQFF.

V gene TRBV28 combines with J gene TRBJ2-1, with TRBD2 as a possible D gene (6 bases). Trimming took 2 bases from V and 4 from J, leaving 12 bases between them. Per germline, CDR1 MDHEN and CDR2 SYDVKM. The CDR3 contains 15 residues. CDR3 sequence reads: CASSLTGVGYNEQFF. The CDR3 coding sequence is TGTGCCAGCAGTTTAACGGGAGTGGGTTACAATGAGCAGTTCTTC.

This clone came up once. In nucleotides, the CDR3 is TGCAGCGTCCTGCAACTAGCGGGGGGCACAGATACGCAGTATTTT. The encoded protein is CSVLQLAGGTDTQYF. The chain is built from TRBV29-1 and TRBJ2-3; 11 nucleotides align to TRBD2. Losses at the gene ends were 6 bases for V and 1 base for J; bases not matched to a gene: 6. Germline lookup yields CDR1 SQVTM and CDR2 ANQGSEA. The CDR3 contains 15 residues.

The rearrangement links TRBV2 to TRBJ1-5; TRBD1 matches at 7 bases. Looked up from germline, CDR1 is SNHLY and CDR2 is FYNNEI. CDR3 size: 14 residues. Trimming at V came to 6 bases and at J to 3 bases, leaving 5 bases not matched to a gene. The CDR3: CASSTGTDNQPQHF. Written as DNA, the CDR3 is TGTGCCAGCAGCACCGGGACAGACAATCAGCCCCAGCATTTT.

The V and J genes are TRBV5-1 and TRBJ2-1, with a tentative D call TRBD2 (6 bases). Germline V gene lookup returns CDR1 SGHRS and CDR2 YFSETQ. V was shortened by 0 bases and J by 4 bases, with 14 bases between the two germline ends. The CDR3 extends over 16 amino acids. The CDR3 here is CASSLGGRGLYNEQFF. Written as DNA, the CDR3 is TGCGCCAGCAGCTTGGGCGGGCGGGGTTTATACAATGAGCAGTTCTTC.